This T cell receptor beta chain was profiled in a study of blood T cells in healthy people across ages. Primed by a sample-barcoded 5' primer and a J-beta primer mix, a second PCR proceeded for about 6 to 11 cycles. TCRdb passed the 5' RACE reads through MiXCR, listing each CDR3 protein once. The repertoire consists of about a million distinct CDR3 sequences, with roughly 43% occurring once and the leading ten covering around 15%. This CDR3 comprises 16 residues. The germline V gene encodes CDR1 SGHAT and CDR2 FQNNGV. V lost 1 base, J lost 4 bases, and 13 bases lay in between. Researchers collected about 9.6 milliliters of peripheral blood from every single donor.

The clonotype comes from a man younger than 45 in good health. Material: blood. The chain employs TRBV11-2 and TRBJ1-4; D unresolved. Here the CDR3 DNA reads TGTGCCAGCAGCTTAGTAGGTGGGGTTGGTAATGAAAAACTGTTTTTT. Protein sequence: CASSLVGGVGNEKLFF.